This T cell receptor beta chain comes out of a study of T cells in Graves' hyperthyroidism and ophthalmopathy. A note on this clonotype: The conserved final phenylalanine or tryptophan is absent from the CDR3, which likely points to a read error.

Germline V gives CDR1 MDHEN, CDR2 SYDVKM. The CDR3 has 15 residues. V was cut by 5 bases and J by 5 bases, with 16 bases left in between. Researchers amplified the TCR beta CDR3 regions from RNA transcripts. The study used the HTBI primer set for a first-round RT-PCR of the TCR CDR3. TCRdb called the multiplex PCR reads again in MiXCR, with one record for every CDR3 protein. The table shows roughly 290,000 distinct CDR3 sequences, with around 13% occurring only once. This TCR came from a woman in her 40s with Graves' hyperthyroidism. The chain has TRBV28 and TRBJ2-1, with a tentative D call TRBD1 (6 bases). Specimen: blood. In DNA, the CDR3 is TGTGCCAGCAGTCCTACAGGGACCCAGAACAATGAGCAGTTCCTC. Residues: CASSPTGTQNNEQFL.